The present entry profiles one T cell receptor (beta chain) with its context. Antigen: not known. The authors incorporated unique molecular identifiers into the TCR beta cDNA libraries. The T cell input of roughly 1 to 11 million gave roughly 0.5 million cDNA molecules. TCRdb redid the calling of the PCR reads with MiXCR, one entry per CDR3 protein. The sample shows approximately 730,000 distinct CDR3 sequences, around 46% of them seen only once. The CDR3 is 15 residues long. V lost 8 bases, J lost 5 bases, and 8 bases stayed unmatched. The record originates from a study of post-analysis software for immune sequencing data. Looking at the study overall: Some patients lacked subtype; others had relapsing-remitting, secondary progressive or progressive-relapsing disease. General study points: A significant reduction in normalized Chao1 diversity was observed in multiple sclerosis patients versus controls. Patients carried four or five TRBV segments more frequently than controls did, and TRBV5-6, TRBV5-1 and TRBV20-1 were among them. The F measure placed samples prepared in the same batch into strongly shared clusters.

This chain connects TRBV12-3 or TRBV12-4 to TRBJ2-1; 11 bases are shared with TRBD2. The sample was blood. This receptor was obtained from a girl between 10 and 17 years old with multiple sclerosis. CDR3 sequence: CASGAGTSGHNEQFF. CDR3 sequence (DNA): TGTGCCAGCGGGGCCGGGACTAGCGGCCACAATGAGCAGTTCTTC.